These 5 T cell receptor beta chains share one sample of origin, sequenced in a study of immune evolution from preneoplasia to lung adenocarcinoma. Sequencing was performed with immunoSEQ multiplex PCR; in TCRdb, only in-frame clones are kept and a portion is missing. Of 7,500 to 10,000 clones in the sample, 88% were seen once. Specimen: FFPE invasive lung adenocarcinoma tissue. The receptors here all came from a person in their 70s with invasive lung adenocarcinoma. Some clones in this sample may be carry-over from other donors' samples.

This rearrangement joins TRBV28 to TRBJ2-2; TRBD1 aligns across 8 bases. The CDR3 length is 15 residues. V dropped 6 bases and J dropped 4; count of bases not matched to a gene: 7. From germline, CDR1 is MDHEN and CDR2 SYDVKM. The CDR3 coding sequence is TGTGCCAGCAGCTCAGGGGGCCGGGGCACCGGGGAGCTGTTTTTT. This translates into CASSSGGRGTGELFF.

This clone was observed a handful of times. The sample contains more than one DNA sequence encoding this CDR3. The V gene is TRBV7-2, the J gene TRBJ2-1, with 7 bases matching TRBD1. The CDR3 has 15 amino acids. The germline CDR1 and CDR2 sequences are SGHTA and FQGNSA. With V trimmed by 1 base and J by 1 base, 1 base remained unmatched. The chain's CDR3 is CASSLEGQSYNEQFF. As DNA, the CDR3 is TGTGCCAGCAGCTTAGAGGGACAGTCCTACAATGAGCAGTTCTTC.

The J gene is TRBJ1-1, the V gene TRBV15; no clear D. This CDR3 is 13 amino acids long. Germline V gene lookup returns CDR1 LNHNV and CDR2 YYDKDF (reference sequence). The V and J ends lost 8 bases and 1 base respectively, with 11 bases between them. CDR3 protein: CATQRVGNTEAFF. CDR3 DNA sequence: TGTGCCACCCAGAGGGTGGGGAACACTGAAGCTTTCTTT.

This rearrangement joins TRBV19 to TRBJ2-5; 8 nucleotides agree with TRBD2. CDR3 length: 16 amino acids. Germline assignment: CDR1 LNHDA and CDR2 SQIVND (reference sequence). Trimming took 3 bases from V and 3 from J; bases not matched to a gene: 9. This CDR3 reads CASSIRSGGFEETQYF. The DNA for the CDR3 is TGTGCCAGTAGTATCAGGAGCGGGGGCTTTGAAGAGACCCAGTACTTC.

A single count supports this clone. This chain connects TRBV28 to TRBJ2-2; TRBD2 might be the D (7 bases). The CDR3 has 16 residues. The germline V gene has CDR1 MDHEN and CDR2 SYDVKM. Trimming removed 6 bases from V and 2 bases from J, with 16 bases in between. The DNA of the CDR3 is TGTGCCAGCAGGGGAGGGACAAACATAAACACCGGGGAGCTGTTTTTT. This encodes CASRGGTNINTGELFF.